The clone carrying this T cell receptor beta chain was observed a handful of times. The antigen is not known. The use of a sample-barcoded 5' primer and a J-beta primer mix characterized a second PCR of 7 to 11 cycles. TCRdb used MiXCR to reprocess the 5' RACE reads, holding one entry per CDR3 protein. The sample has more than 900,000 distinct CDR3 sequences; 25% to 30% are singletons. The data were obtained in a study of blood T cells in healthy people across ages. General study findings and limits: Because donor CMV status was unknown, expanded clonotype changes were possibly confounded.

The same data also went into a second study, on T cells of mothers and their children.

The sample comprised blood. The receptor was derived from a middle-aged woman in good health.

CDR3 DNA: TGTGCCAGCAGCTCGCTCACTGCAAAGCGGGGGGAAGCAGATACGCAGTATTTT. Translating it yields CASSSLTAKRGEADTQYF. V and J are TRBV11-1 and TRBJ2-3, with TRBD2 identical over 9 bases. The CDR3 sequence is 18 residues long. Germline V CDR1 and CDR2: SGHAT, FQDESV (reference sequence). The V segment lost 4 bases and the J segment 4 bases; nucleotides outside the gene matches: 15. Full variable domain (remainder filled in from reference TRBV11-1 and TRBJ2-3): EAEVAQSPRYKITEKSQAVAFWCDPISGHATLYWYRQILGQGPELLVQFQDESVVDDSQLPKDRFSAERLKGVDSTLKIQPAELGDSAMYLCASSSLTAKRGEADTQYFGPGTRLTVL.